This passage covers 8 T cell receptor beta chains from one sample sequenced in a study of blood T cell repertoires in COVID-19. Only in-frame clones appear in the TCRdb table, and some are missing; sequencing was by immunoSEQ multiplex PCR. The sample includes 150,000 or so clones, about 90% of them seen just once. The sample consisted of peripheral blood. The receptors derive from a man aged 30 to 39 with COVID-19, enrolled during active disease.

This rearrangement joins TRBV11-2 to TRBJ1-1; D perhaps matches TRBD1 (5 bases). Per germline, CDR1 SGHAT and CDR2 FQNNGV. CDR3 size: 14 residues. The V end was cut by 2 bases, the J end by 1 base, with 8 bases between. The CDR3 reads CASSLYGQNTEAFF. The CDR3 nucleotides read TGTGCCAGCAGCTTATACGGACAGAACACTGAAGCTTTCTTT.

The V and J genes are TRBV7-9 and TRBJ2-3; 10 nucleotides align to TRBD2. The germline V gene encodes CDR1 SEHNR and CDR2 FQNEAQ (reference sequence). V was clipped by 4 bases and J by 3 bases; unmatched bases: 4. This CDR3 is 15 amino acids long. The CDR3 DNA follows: TGTGCCAGCAGCTCAGCTAGCGGGGGTACAGATACGCAGTATTTT. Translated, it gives CASSSASGGTDTQYF. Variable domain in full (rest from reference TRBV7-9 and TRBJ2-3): DTGVSQNPRHKITKRGQNVTFRCDPISEHNRLYWYRQTLGQGPEFLTYFQNEAQLEKSRLLSDRFSAERPKGSFSTLEIQRTEQGDSAMYLCASSSASGGTDTQYFGPGTRLTVL.

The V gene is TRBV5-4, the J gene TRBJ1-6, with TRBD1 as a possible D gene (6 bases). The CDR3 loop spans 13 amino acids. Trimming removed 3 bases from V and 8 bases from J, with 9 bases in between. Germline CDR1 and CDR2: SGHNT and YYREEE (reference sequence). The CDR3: CASSWDKDSPLHF. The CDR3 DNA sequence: TGTGCCAGCAGCTGGGACAAAGATTCACCCCTCCACTTT.

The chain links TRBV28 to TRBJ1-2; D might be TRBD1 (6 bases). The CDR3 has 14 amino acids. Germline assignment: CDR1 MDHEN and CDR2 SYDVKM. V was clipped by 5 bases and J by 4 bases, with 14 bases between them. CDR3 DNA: TGTGCCAGCAGTGTGGTCAGGGGCCCCTATGGCTACACCTTC. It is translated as CASSVVRGPYGYTF.

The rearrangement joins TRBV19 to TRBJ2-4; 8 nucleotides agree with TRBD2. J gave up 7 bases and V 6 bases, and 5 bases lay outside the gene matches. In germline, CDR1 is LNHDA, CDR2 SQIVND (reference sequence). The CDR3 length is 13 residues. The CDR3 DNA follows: TGTGCCAGTAGCCCTACGGGGGGGAACATTCAGTACTTC. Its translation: CASSPTGGNIQYF.

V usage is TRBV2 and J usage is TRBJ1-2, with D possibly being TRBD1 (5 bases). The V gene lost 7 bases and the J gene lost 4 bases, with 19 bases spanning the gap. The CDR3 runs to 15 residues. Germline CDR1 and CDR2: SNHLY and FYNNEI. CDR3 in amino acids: CASTGDGGEVYGYTF. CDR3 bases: TGTGCCAGCACCGGGGACGGAGGGGAAGTCTATGGCTACACCTTC.

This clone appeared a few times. The CDR3, as DNA: TGTGCCAGCACCTCCCCACGGGGGGAAAAACTGTTTTTT. As protein: CASTSPRGEKLFF. This chain links TRBV13 with TRBJ1-4, with D perhaps TRBD1 (5 bases). The germline V gene encodes CDR1 PRHDT and CDR2 FYEKMQ (reference sequence). The CDR3 is 13 residues long. Trimming pared 7 bases from V and 8 bases from J, leaving 14 bases between.

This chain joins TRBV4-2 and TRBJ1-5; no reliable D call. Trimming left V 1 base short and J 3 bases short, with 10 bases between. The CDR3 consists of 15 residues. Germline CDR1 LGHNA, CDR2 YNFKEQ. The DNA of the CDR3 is TGTGCCAGCAGCCAAGGTGACATAATCAATCAGCCCCAGCATTTT. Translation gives CASSQGDIINQPQHF.